This is a list of T cell receptor beta chains from one sample in a study of cytomegalovirus exposure and HLA in healthy donors. Measured with immunoSEQ multiplex PCR; TCRdb has only the in-frame clones, and not every one. Of about 150,000 clones in the sample, around 60% were seen once. Sequencing used PBMCs. These receptors were taken from a woman in her sixties or seventies in good health and CMV-seropositive. Each CDR3 is given with its conserved first and last residue. A D gene is named only where the DNA matches it firmly. The size of a clone is reported for some rows only, either as once, few or many, or as a class for expanded clones.

j_call: TRBJ2-1
v_call: TRBV18
clone_size: once
d_call: TRBD1
cdr3_aa: CASSLRDSLYNEQFF
cdr3_nt: TGTGCCAGCTCACTCCGGGACAGCCTCTACAATGAGCAGTTCTTC

j_call: TRBJ2-4
v_call: TRBV7-3
clone_size: NA
d_call: TRBD2
cdr3_aa: CASSLDGRGVNIQYF
cdr3_nt: TGTGCCAGCAGCTTAGACGGGAGGGGAGTAAACATTCAGTACTTC

j_call: TRBJ1-6
v_call: TRBV6-5
clone_size: NA
d_call: TRBD1
cdr3_aa: CASRPPTGALEALHF
cdr3_nt: TGTGCCAGCAGGCCCCCGACAGGGGCCCTCGAGGCCCTCCACTTT

j_call: TRBJ1-2
v_call: TRBV28
clone_size: NA
d_call: TRBD1
cdr3_aa: CASSPGQGIYGYTF
cdr3_nt: TGTGCCAGCAGTCCGGGACAGGGGATTTATGGCTACACCTTC

j_call: TRBJ2-1
v_call: TRBV4-1
clone_size: NA
d_call: NA
cdr3_aa: CASSQGTTGNEQFF
cdr3_nt: TGCGCCAGCAGCCAAGGGACCACAGGCAATGAGCAGTTCTTC

j_call: TRBJ1-2
v_call: TRBV4-3
clone_size: NA
d_call: NA
cdr3_aa: CASSQDMGNYGYPF
cdr3_nt: TGCGCCAGCAGCCAAGATATGGGTAACTATGGCTACCCCTTC

j_call: TRBJ2-1
v_call: TRBV29-1
clone_size: NA
d_call: NA
cdr3_aa: CSARIYNEQFF
cdr3_nt: TGCAGCGCCAGAATTTACAATGAGCAGTTCTTC

j_call: TRBJ2-1
v_call: TRBV10-3
clone_size: NA
d_call: TRBD1
cdr3_aa: CAISVGQGLGRGGHEQFF
cdr3_nt: TGTGCCATCAGTGTGGGACAGGGTCTGGGCAGAGGAGGGCATGAGCAGTTCTTC

j_call: TRBJ2-7
v_call: TRBV7-2
clone_size: NA
d_call: NA
cdr3_aa: CASSLEPGVSYEQYF
cdr3_nt: TGTGCCAGCAGCTTAGAGCCCGGGGTTTCCTACGAGCAGTACTTC

j_call: TRBJ2-7
v_call: TRBV28
clone_size: NA
d_call: TRBD2
cdr3_aa: CASIKGLAGGIYEQYF
cdr3_nt: TGTGCCAGCATTAAGGGACTAGCGGGAGGGATATACGAGCAGTACTTC

j_call: TRBJ2-2
v_call: TRBV5-1
clone_size: NA
d_call: NA
cdr3_aa: CASSENGNPAGELFF
cdr3_nt: TGCGCCAGCAGCGAAAACGGGAATCCGGCTGGGGAGCTGTTTTTT

j_call: TRBJ2-1
v_call: TRBV5-6
clone_size: NA
d_call: TRBD2
cdr3_aa: CASSDGLAGYNEQFF
cdr3_nt: TGTGCCAGCAGCGACGGACTAGCGGGCTACAATGAGCAGTTCTTC

j_call: TRBJ2-1
v_call: TRBV5-1
clone_size: NA
d_call: TRBD2
cdr3_aa: CASSFFLAGAENEQFF
cdr3_nt: TGCGCCAGCAGCTTCTTCCTAGCGGGAGCTGAGAATGAGCAGTTCTTC

j_call: TRBJ2-1
v_call: TRBV5-1
clone_size: once
d_call: NA
cdr3_aa: CASSPRTGGYNEQFF
cdr3_nt: TGCGCCAGCAGCCCGCGGACTGGTGGGTACAATGAGCAGTTCTTC

j_call: TRBJ1-2
v_call: TRBV28
clone_size: NA
d_call: TRBD1
cdr3_aa: CAIPRQGRYGYTF
cdr3_nt: TGTGCCATACCCAGACAGGGGCGCTATGGCTACACCTTC

j_call: TRBJ2-2
v_call: TRBV7-3
clone_size: few
d_call: NA
cdr3_aa: CASSLGLAGELFF
cdr3_nt: TGTGCCAGCAGCTTAGGTCTAGCCGGGGAGCTGTTTTTT

j_call: TRBJ1-1
v_call: TRBV7-2
clone_size: NA
d_call: NA
cdr3_aa: CASSLAAVTEAFF
cdr3_nt: TGTGCCAGCAGCTTAGCGGCGGTCACTGAAGCTTTCTTT

j_call: TRBJ2-5
v_call: TRBV6-1
clone_size: few
d_call: NA
cdr3_aa: CASKSNLQETQYF
cdr3_nt: TGTGCCAGCAAATCTAATCTCCAAGAGACCCAGTACTTC

j_call: TRBJ1-5
v_call: TRBV30
clone_size: NA
d_call: NA
cdr3_aa: CAWSGIGNQPQHF
cdr3_nt: TGTGCCTGGAGTGGTATAGGCAATCAGCCCCAGCATTTT

j_call: TRBJ2-3
v_call: TRBV5-8
clone_size: NA
d_call: TRBD2
cdr3_aa: CASSLAGSGVEDTQYF
cdr3_nt: TGTGCCAGCAGCTTGGCGGGTAGCGGGGTGGAGGATACGCAGTATTTT

j_call: TRBJ2-7
v_call: TRBV6-1
clone_size: NA
d_call: NA
cdr3_aa: CAISALDLVYYEQYF
cdr3_nt: TGTGCCATCAGTGCGTTGGACTTAGTTTATTACGAGCAGTACTTC

j_call: TRBJ2-7
v_call: TRBV18
clone_size: few
d_call: NA
cdr3_aa: CASSPRRGGTYEQYF
cdr3_nt: TGTGCCAGCTCACCGAGGCGTGGAGGTACCTACGAGCAGTACTTC

j_call: TRBJ2-5
v_call: TRBV7-9
clone_size: NA
d_call: NA
cdr3_aa: CASSSARGLETQYF
cdr3_nt: TGTGCCAGCAGCTCCGCGCGGGGTCTAGAGACCCAGTACTTC

j_call: TRBJ1-1
v_call: TRBV5-1
clone_size: NA
d_call: TRBD1
cdr3_aa: CASSFQGANTEAFF
cdr3_nt: TGCGCCAGCAGCTTTCAGGGGGCGAACACTGAAGCTTTCTTT

j_call: TRBJ1-1
v_call: TRBV5-1
clone_size: NA
d_call: NA
cdr3_aa: CASSFDSANTEAFF
cdr3_nt: TGCGCCAGCAGCTTCGACAGCGCGAACACTGAAGCTTTCTTT

j_call: TRBJ2-2
v_call: TRBV4-1
clone_size: once
d_call: TRBD2
cdr3_aa: CASSQLPSGSITGELFF
cdr3_nt: TGCGCCAGCAGCCAACTCCCTAGCGGGAGTATCACCGGGGAGCTGTTTTTT

j_call: TRBJ2-1
v_call: TRBV18
clone_size: once
d_call: TRBD2
cdr3_aa: CASSRGGSYNEQFF
cdr3_nt: TGTGCCAGCTCACGCGGGGGATCCTACAATGAGCAGTTCTTC

j_call: TRBJ1-1
v_call: TRBV30
clone_size: NA
d_call: NA
cdr3_aa: CAWSQRGTEAFF
cdr3_nt: TGTGCCTGGAGCCAGCGGGGCACTGAAGCTTTCTTT

j_call: TRBJ1-1
v_call: TRBV5-1
clone_size: NA
d_call: TRBD1
cdr3_aa: CASSTRGNRGANTEAFF
cdr3_nt: TGCGCCAGCAGCACCAGGGGGAACAGGGGCGCCAACACTGAAGCTTTCTTT

j_call: TRBJ1-4
v_call: TRBV6-1
clone_size: NA
d_call: NA
cdr3_aa: CASSPDRQIEKLFF
cdr3_nt: TGTGCCAGCAGCCCCGACAGGCAAATCGAAAAACTGTTTTTT

j_call: TRBJ1-1
v_call: TRBV18
clone_size: few
d_call: NA
cdr3_aa: CASSPSQNTEAFF
cdr3_nt: TGTGCCAGCTCACCTTCACAGAACACTGAAGCTTTCTTT